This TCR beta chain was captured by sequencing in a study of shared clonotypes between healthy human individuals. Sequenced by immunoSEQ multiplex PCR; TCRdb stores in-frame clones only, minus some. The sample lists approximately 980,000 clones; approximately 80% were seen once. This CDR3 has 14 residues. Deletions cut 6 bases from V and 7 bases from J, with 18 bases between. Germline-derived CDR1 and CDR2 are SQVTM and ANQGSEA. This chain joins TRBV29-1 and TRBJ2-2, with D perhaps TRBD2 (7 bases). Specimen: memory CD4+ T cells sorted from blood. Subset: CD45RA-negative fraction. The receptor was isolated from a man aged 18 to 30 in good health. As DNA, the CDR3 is TGCAGCGTATCCGGGGGGCTAGATTTCGGGGAGCTGTTTTTT. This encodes CSVSGGLDFGELFF.